The clone carrying this TCR beta chain was seen a handful of times. Antigen specificity is unknown. Primers used in a second PCR of about 6 to 12 cycles were a sample-barcoded 5' primer and a J-beta primer mix. MiXCR, run by TCRdb on the 5' RACE reads, gives a single entry per CDR3 protein. The data show 650,000 to 700,000 distinct CDR3 sequences, with 32% seen just once and approximately 15% held by the top ten. The data were taken from a study of blood T cells in healthy people across ages. Points from the study as a whole: Estimates based on one million T cells were treated as lower bounds. Age advanced and TCR beta diversity per million T cells fell, roughly linearly.

Germline loops: CDR1 LGHDT, CDR2 YNNKEL (reference sequence). The CDR3 has 15 residues. After removal of 4 bases from V and 8 bases from J, the junction contained 9 bases not matched to a gene. This receptor was identified in an elderly woman in good health. What was sequenced was blood. The chain has TRBV3-1 and TRBJ2-1; 9 nucleotides agree with TRBD1. The chain's CDR3 is CASSPTGGVMDEQFF. The CDR3 DNA reads TGTGCCAGCAGCCCGACAGGGGGGGTTATGGATGAGCAGTTCTTC.